A selection of T cell receptor beta chains follows, all from one sample in a study of blood T cell repertoires in COVID-19. TCRdb's copy holds only in-frame clones and misses some; the assay was immunoSEQ multiplex PCR. The sample has under 150,000 clones; 90% are singletons. The sequencing input was peripheral blood. These receptors all come from a man aged 55 to 70 with COVID-19, enrolled during active disease. The CDR3 runs from the conserved cysteine through the conserved F or W. A D gene is named only where the DNA matches it firmly. Size is omitted from some rows. Given values are once, few, many or a class for expanded clones.

V	D	J	size	CDR3	DNA
TRBV6-2/TRBV6-3	TRBD1	TRBJ1-1	NA	CASSPRGRNTEAFF	TGTGCCAGCAGCCCAAGGGGGCGTAACACTGAAGCTTTCTTT
TRBV27	TRBD1	TRBJ1-1	NA	CASSPISQGGSTEAFF	TGTGCCAGCAGTCCCATATCACAGGGGGGAAGCACTGAAGCTTTCTTT
TRBV5-1	NA	TRBJ2-1	NA	CASSSQGLRYNEQFF	TGCGCCAGCAGCTCCCAGGGGTTACGGTACAATGAGCAGTTCTTC
TRBV7-9	NA	TRBJ1-1	NA	CASSLARFPNTEAFF	TGTGCCAGCAGCTTAGCGCGGTTTCCGAACACTGAAGCTTTCTTT
TRBV5-1	NA	TRBJ1-2	NA	CASSLEGQNYGYTF	TGCGCCAGCAGCCTGGAGGGGCAGAACTATGGCTACACCTTC
TRBV28	TRBD2	TRBJ2-3	NA	CASSLGGTSVPSTDTQYF	TGTGCCAGCAGTTTAGGCGGGACTAGCGTTCCTAGCACAGATACGCAGTATTTT
TRBV13	NA	TRBJ2-2	NA	CASSLLGGRTGELFF	TGTGCCAGCAGCCTTCTGGGGGGAAGGACCGGGGAGCTGTTTTTT
TRBV11-3	TRBD2	TRBJ2-1	NA	CASSLVGWGSGRSTNNEQFF	TGTGCCAGCAGCTTAGTAGGGTGGGGTAGCGGGAGGTCCACCAACAATGAGCAGTTCTTC
TRBV5-5	TRBD1	TRBJ1-1	NA	CASSLLGGQTNTEAFF	TGTGCCAGCAGCTTGTTAGGGGGACAGACGAACACTGAAGCTTTCTTT
TRBV11-2	TRBD2	TRBJ2-5	NA	CASSLGGGRDRETQYF	TGTGCCAGCAGCTTAGGGGGCGGGAGAGATCGGGAGACCCAGTACTTC
TRBV6-5	NA	TRBJ1-2	NA	CASRNRDMTNGYTF	TGTGCCAGCAGAAACAGGGACATGACAAATGGCTACACCTTC
TRBV24-1	TRBD2	TRBJ2-3	NA	CATSLGGKTDTQYF	TGTGCCACCAGCCTGGGGGGGAAGACAGATACGCAGTATTTT
TRBV6-5	NA	TRBJ1-4	NA	CASSSGANEKLFF	TGTGCCAGCAGTTCTGGGGCAAATGAAAAACTGTTTTTT
TRBV11-1	NA	TRBJ2-1	few	CASSLMAGSYNEQFF	TGTGCCAGCAGCTTAATGGCAGGCTCCTACAATGAGCAGTTCTTC
TRBV7-9	TRBD1	TRBJ2-1	once	CASSLGDRTNNEQFF	TGTGCCAGCAGCTTAGGGGACAGGACAAACAATGAGCAGTTCTTC
TRBV4-2	TRBD2	TRBJ2-2	NA	CASSPGLAGGGTGELFF	TGTGCCAGCAGCCCTGGACTAGCGGGAGGTGGGACCGGGGAGCTGTTTTTT
TRBV9	NA	TRBJ2-1	once	CASSGNSIGQFF	TGTGCCAGCAGCGGGAACAGTATCGGGCAGTTCTTC
TRBV24-1	TRBD2	TRBJ2-1	NA	CATSDLPGGRTPYNEQFF	TGTGCCACCAGTGATTTGCCTGGCGGGAGGACTCCTTACAATGAGCAGTTCTTC
TRBV13	NA	TRBJ2-7	NA	CASSLGSNRLYEQYF	TGTGCCAGCAGCTTAGGCAGTAACAGGCTCTACGAGCAGTACTTC
TRBV29-1	NA	TRBJ2-1	NA	CSALMGGANEQFF	TGCAGCGCCCTGATGGGTGGGGCTAATGAGCAGTTCTTC
TRBV18	TRBD1	TRBJ2-1	NA	CASSGQEFRSEQFF	TGTGCCAGCTCCGGACAGGAATTTCGCAGCGAGCAGTTCTTC
TRBV4-3	NA	TRBJ1-4	once	CASSQAPDSNEKLFF	TGCGCCAGCAGCCAAGCCCCAGATTCTAATGAAAAACTGTTTTTT
TRBV3-1/TRBV3-2	NA	TRBJ2-1	NA	CASSRNDRYNEQFF	TGTGCCAGCAGCCGGAACGACAGATACAATGAGCAGTTCTTC
TRBV7-9	NA	TRBJ2-7	few	CASSTYRAYEQYF	TGTGCCAGCAGCACCTACAGGGCCTACGAGCAGTACTTC
TRBV28	TRBD1	TRBJ2-5	NA	CASREQGGQETQYF	TGTGCCAGCAGAGAACAGGGGGGACAAGAGACCCAGTACTTC
TRBV9	TRBD1	TRBJ2-2	NA	CASSKLDRDTGELFF	TGTGCCAGCAGCAAATTGGACAGGGACACCGGGGAGCTGTTTTTT
TRBV7-3	NA	TRBJ2-3	NA	CASSITGWETDTQYF	TGTGCCAGCAGCATTACAGGGTGGGAGACAGATACGCAGTATTTT
TRBV7-2	TRBD2	TRBJ2-3	NA	CASSLGAGGTDTQYF	TGTGCCAGCAGCTTAGGAGCGGGAGGGACAGATACGCAGTATTTT
TRBV27	NA	TRBJ1-1	NA	CASSPGLALNTEAFF	TGTGCCAGCAGTCCTGGTTTGGCTCTGAACACTGAAGCTTTCTTT
TRBV9	NA	TRBJ1-2	NA	CASSVEVGEDGYTF	TGTGCCAGCAGCGTAGAAGTGGGGGAGGATGGCTACACCTTC
TRBV5-6	NA	TRBJ2-7	NA	CASSPISGYEQYF	TGTGCCAGCAGCCCTATTAGCGGCTACGAGCAGTACTTC
TRBV20-1	TRBD1	TRBJ1-2	NA	CSASMGQGGDGYTF	TGCAGTGCTAGTATGGGACAGGGGGGAGATGGCTACACCTTC
TRBV6-2/TRBV6-3	NA	TRBJ2-1	NA	CASSPRASEQFF	TGTGCCAGCAGCCCCAGAGCGTCTGAGCAGTTCTTC
TRBV7-9	TRBD2	TRBJ2-7	once	CASSFSGTSSYEQYF	TGTGCCAGCAGCTTCTCAGGGACTAGCTCCTACGAGCAGTACTTC
TRBV11-1	TRBD1	TRBJ2-7	once	CASSLALGQGNEQYF	TGTGCCAGCAGCTTAGCGCTCGGACAGGGGAACGAGCAGTACTTC
TRBV4-1	NA	TRBJ2-5	NA	CASSQDNKGLIEQETQYF	TGCGCCAGCAGCCAAGATAATAAAGGACTGATTGAGCAAGAGACCCAGTACTTC
TRBV7-8	TRBD2	TRBJ2-2	NA	CASSLLAGFNTGELFF	TGTGCCAGCAGCTTATTAGCGGGATTTAACACCGGGGAGCTGTTTTTT
TRBV25-1	TRBD1	TRBJ1-2	NA	CASSDRDHNGYTF	TGTGCCAGCAGCGACAGGGACCACAATGGCTACACCTTC
TRBV5-4	NA	TRBJ2-7	NA	CASSPDSVNYEQYF	TGTGCCAGCAGCCCAGACAGCGTAAACTACGAGCAGTACTTC
TRBV6-6	NA	TRBJ2-5	once	CASSADWEETQYF	TGTGCCAGCAGTGCGGACTGGGAGGAGACCCAGTACTTC
TRBV28	TRBD2	TRBJ2-1	few	CASSLSGRAGNEQFF	TGTGCCAGCAGTCTTAGCGGGAGGGCCGGGAATGAGCAGTTCTTC
TRBV9	NA	TRBJ2-7	NA	CASSGDVSGYEQYF	TGTGCCAGCAGCGGTGATGTATCGGGCTACGAGCAGTACTTC
TRBV10-3	TRBD2	TRBJ2-1	NA	CAIKGTSGSSYNEQFF	TGTGCCATCAAGGGGACTAGCGGGAGCTCCTACAATGAGCAGTTCTTC
TRBV7-9	NA	TRBJ2-1	NA	CASSLDASDEQFF	TGTGCCAGCAGCTTAGACGCGTCGGATGAGCAGTTCTTC
TRBV11-3	NA	TRBJ2-6	few	CASSFEVHLSGANVLTF	TGTGCCAGCAGCTTCGAGGTTCACCTCTCTGGGGCCAACGTCCTGACTTTC
TRBV9	TRBD2	TRBJ2-1	NA	CASSVGGLAGGYSSYNEQFF	TGTGCCAGCAGCGTAGGGGGGCTAGCGGGAGGCTATAGCTCCTACAATGAGCAGTTCTTC
TRBV29-1	TRBD2	TRBJ2-7	NA	CSALGLAGLSYEQYF	TGCAGCGCCCTCGGACTAGCGGGGTTATCCTACGAGCAGTACTTC
TRBV7-9	TRBD1	TRBJ1-1	NA	CASSPRQGLHTEAFF	TGTGCCAGCAGCCCCCGACAGGGCCTACACACTGAAGCTTTCTTT
TRBV9	NA	TRBJ2-2	NA	CASSVATGDTGELFF	TGTGCCAGCAGCGTAGCCACGGGGGACACCGGGGAGCTGTTTTTT
TRBV11-2	TRBD1	TRBJ2-1	NA	CASSWTGGAYNEQFF	TGTGCCAGCAGCTGGACAGGGGGCGCCTACAATGAGCAGTTCTTC
TRBV11-2	NA	TRBJ2-5	NA	CASRPERGAQETQYF	TGTGCCAGCAGACCCGAACGGGGGGCCCAAGAGACCCAGTACTTC